This is a list of T cell receptor beta chains from one sample in a study of blood T cell repertoires in COVID-19. Sequencing was performed with immunoSEQ multiplex PCR; in TCRdb, only in-frame clones are kept and a portion is missing. The sample has roughly 130,000 clones, over 75% seen once. The sample comprised peripheral blood. Source of these receptors: a man in his sixties with active or convalescent COVID-19. Both conserved end residues are part of each CDR3. Fields, in order: clone size, V gene, J gene, D gene, CDR3 DNA, CDR3 protein. The D gene is left open where the match is weak. Part of the rows lack a size; the others show once, few, many or a class for expanded clones.

many	TRBV5-1	TRBJ2-1	TRBD2	TGCGCCAGCAGCTTTGGGGACTACTACAATGAGCAGTTCTTC	CASSFGDYYNEQFF
.	TRBV5-1	TRBJ2-1	TRBD2	TGCGCCAGCAGCTTGGCTGGGAGGGGAGCGGGAGGGCGTGATGAGCAGTTCTTC	CASSLAGRGAGGRDEQFF
.	TRBV7-2	TRBJ1-1	.	TGTGCCAGCAGCTCAGATACAGGGTTAGCTTTCTTT	CASSSDTGLAFF
.	TRBV6-5	TRBJ2-1	TRBD1	TGTGCCGCTGGGACAGGGAACTACAATGAGCAGTTCTTC	CAAGTGNYNEQFF
.	TRBV29-1	TRBJ2-2	.	TGCAGCGTTGATACCGAGGGGGGGCCCGACACCGGGGAGCTGTTTTTT	CSVDTEGGPDTGELFF
.	TRBV19	TRBJ2-1	TRBD2	TGTGCCAGTGGGACTAACGGGAGGGTAGCGGGGCTCAATGAGCAGTTCTTC	CASGTNGRVAGLNEQFF
few	TRBV11-2	TRBJ2-7	.	TGTGCCAGCAGCTTATATGGGCTACCCTACGAGCAGTACTTC	CASSLYGLPYEQYF
few	TRBV14	TRBJ2-7	TRBD2	TGTGCCAGCAGCTCGGGGGGAGACAGCTCCTACGAGCAGTACTTC	CASSSGGDSSYEQYF
.	TRBV29-1	TRBJ1-3	TRBD1	TGCAGCGTTGGAGGGACAGGCGGAAACACCATATATTTT	CSVGGTGGNTIYF
few	TRBV4-3	TRBJ2-1	.	TGCGCCAGCAGCCTCTCCTACGGAGAGAGTGAGCAGTTCTTC	CASSLSYGESEQFF
.	TRBV2	TRBJ2-7	.	TGTGCCAGCAGGGCTGACTCCTACGAGCAGTACTTC	CASRADSYEQYF
.	TRBV27	TRBJ1-3	.	TGTGCCAGCAGTTTGACAGGCGCTGGAAACACCATATATTTT	CASSLTGAGNTIYF
.	TRBV7-7	TRBJ2-2	.	TGTGCCAGCAGCCCCAGGGGTCGGGGTTCTTCCGGGGAGCTGTTTTTT	CASSPRGRGSSGELFF
.	TRBV5-5	TRBJ2-7	.	TGTGCCAGCAGCTTGAGTCTTAGCGGATGGGGCGACGAGCAGTACTTC	CASSLSLSGWGDEQYF
.	TRBV24-1	TRBJ2-1	TRBD2	TGTGCCACCAGTGATCCGACCGGGACTAGCTACAATGAGCAGTTCTTC	CATSDPTGTSYNEQFF
.	TRBV27	TRBJ2-7	TRBD1	TGTGCCAGCAGTTTAGAGGACAGGGGACGGGGCGAGCAGTACTTC	CASSLEDRGRGEQYF
.	TRBV24-1	TRBJ2-1	TRBD1	TGTGCCACCAGTGACCGGGACAGGGGGCGCAATGAGCAGTTCTTC	CATSDRDRGRNEQFF
few	TRBV4-1	TRBJ1-1	TRBD1	TGCGCCAGCAGCTCCCAGGGACAGGGGCTCACTGAAGCTTTCTTT	CASSSQGQGLTEAFF
.	TRBV6-5	TRBJ2-7	TRBD2	TGTGCCAGCAGTTACGTAGCGGGGCAGGTTGGCGAGCAGTACTTC	CASSYVAGQVGEQYF
few	TRBV7-2	TRBJ1-1	.	TGTGCCAGCAGCTTAGGTTGGGGGGGCACTGAAGCTTTCTTT	CASSLGWGGTEAFF
.	TRBV28	TRBJ1-1	TRBD1	TGTGCCAGCAGCCTGGGACAGTTGAACACTGAAGCTTTCTTT	CASSLGQLNTEAFF
few	TRBV7-9	TRBJ1-4	.	TGTGCCAGCAGCTTCGGTTTGGACAGTGCAACTAATGAAAAACTGTTTTTT	CASSFGLDSATNEKLFF
.	TRBV5-5	TRBJ2-7	.	TGTGCCAGCAGCTTGGCCTTATGGAGCTCCTACGAGCAGTACTTC	CASSLALWSSYEQYF
.	TRBV18	TRBJ2-1	.	TGTGCCAGCTCACCACGGACGGAGGGGAATGAGCAGTTCTTC	CASSPRTEGNEQFF
.	TRBV18	TRBJ1-1	.	TGTGCCAGCTCACCCTCAGCGTTGAACACTGAAGCTTTCTTT	CASSPSALNTEAFF
.	TRBV7-9	TRBJ1-3	.	TGTGCCAGCAGCTTGTCCGTCTCTGGAAACACCATATATTTT	CASSLSVSGNTIYF
.	TRBV6-2/TRBV6-3	TRBJ2-3	TRBD2	TGTGCCAGCAACCCGGGGGGTGGATCGGATACGCAGTATTTT	CASNPGGGSDTQYF
once	TRBV7-2	TRBJ2-1	.	TGTGCCAGCAGCTCGAACCTAGCCGCTATCGATGAGCAGTTCTTC	CASSSNLAAIDEQFF
.	TRBV6-1	TRBJ1-1	.	TGTGCCAGCACTGAAGCTCGCACTGAAGCTTTCTTT	CASTEARTEAFF
few	TRBV25-1	TRBJ1-3	.	TGTGCCAGCAGTGAATTGATAGGGACTCCAGGCTCTGGAAACACCATATATTTT	CASSELIGTPGSGNTIYF
few	TRBV10-3	TRBJ2-3	TRBD2	TGTGCCATCAGTGATGGGGCTAGCGGACCAGATACGCAGTATTTT	CAISDGASGPDTQYF
.	TRBV2	TRBJ2-5	TRBD1	TGTGCCAGCAGTGAACAGGGGGACAGTAAAGAGACCCAGTACTTC	CASSEQGDSKETQYF
.	TRBV9	TRBJ2-2	.	TGTGCCAGCAGCCCCGCAACCGAGACAGGGGAGCTGTTTTTT	CASSPATETGELFF
.	TRBV25-1	TRBJ2-5	.	TGTGCCAGCAGTTTCCGATTTGGGGGCGTGAAGGAGACCCAGTACTTC	CASSFRFGGVKETQYF
.	TRBV19	TRBJ2-2	TRBD1	TGTGCCAGTAGTGTCAGACAGGGGGCCAGCACCGGGGAGCTGTTTTTT	CASSVRQGASTGELFF
.	TRBV28	TRBJ2-7	.	TGTGCCAGCGCCCCGGCCAGGTCCAACGAGCAGTACTTC	CASAPARSNEQYF
.	TRBV7-3	TRBJ2-3	TRBD2	TGTGCCAGCTCAGGGCGGGAGGGGGATACGCAGTATTTT	CASSGREGDTQYF
.	TRBV11-3	TRBJ2-7	TRBD2	TGTGCCAGCAGCTTAAGGGCTAGCGGGAGAACTGGGGAGCAGTACTTC	CASSLRASGRTGEQYF
.	TRBV20-1	TRBJ2-3	.	TGCAGTGCTACCCCCCGAGATACGCAGTATTTT	CSATPRDTQYF
.	TRBV4-2	TRBJ1-5	.	TGTGCCAGCAGTGGTCCTGTGGGGGGTCAGCCCCAGCATTTT	CASSGPVGGQPQHF
.	TRBV2	TRBJ2-3	.	TGTGCCAGCAGTGAGGACAGTATGGCAGATACGCAGTATTTT	CASSEDSMADTQYF
.	TRBV7-8	TRBJ1-2	.	TGTGCCAGCAGCTTAACACCGGGACTCTCAAATCGGGGCTACACCTTC	CASSLTPGLSNRGYTF
few	TRBV18	TRBJ1-1	TRBD1	TGTGCCAGCTCACGGGCCTCCGGACAGGCTGAAGCTTTCTTT	CASSRASGQAEAFF
.	TRBV11-1	TRBJ2-7	.	TGTGCCAGCAGCCCAAGGACTGCTACCTACGAGCAGTACTTC	CASSPRTATYEQYF
.	TRBV24-1	TRBJ2-1	TRBD2	TGTGCCACCAGTGACTCTTCGGCCCGACTAGCGGGAACCTACAATGAGCAGTTCTTC	CATSDSSARLAGTYNEQFF
.	TRBV19	TRBJ2-7	.	TGTGCCAGTAGTATCTTCCCGCCAGGCATCGACGAGCAGTACTTC	CASSIFPPGIDEQYF
.	TRBV30	TRBJ2-5	.	TGTGCCTGGAGTGTAATAGGGGCCCCAGAGACCCAGTACTTC	CAWSVIGAPETQYF
.	TRBV3-1/TRBV3-2	TRBJ1-2	TRBD1	TGTGCCAGCAGCCAGAGACAGGGGAGACCTTCTGGCTACACCTTC	CASSQRQGRPSGYTF
.	TRBV28	TRBJ1-2	.	TGTGCCAGCAGTTTGGTGGACACTAACTATGGCTACACCTTC	CASSLVDTNYGYTF
.	TRBV7-6	TRBJ2-1	TRBD2	TGTGCCAGCAGTCGAGAGACTAGCGGGAGTGCCTACAATGAGCAGTTCTTC	CASSRETSGSAYNEQFF
few	TRBV3-1/TRBV3-2	TRBJ1-5	TRBD1	TGTGCCAGCAGACTAACCGGGACAGGGGTCAATCAGCCCCAGCATTTT	CASRLTGTGVNQPQHF
.	TRBV9	TRBJ2-5	.	TGTGCCAGCAGCCTAGGTAGCGGCCAAGAGACCCAGTACTTC	CASSLGSGQETQYF
.	TRBV5-6	TRBJ1-5	.	TGTGCCAGCAGTGGGGGGTTGGGCAGGAATCAGCCCCAGCATTTT	CASSGGLGRNQPQHF
few	TRBV18	TRBJ2-7	.	TGTGCCAGCTCAGTCCGACAGGACCCTTCCTACGAGCAGTACTTC	CASSVRQDPSYEQYF
.	TRBV5-1	TRBJ2-2	.	TGCGCCAGCAGCTTCAGAACCTCCGGGGAGCTGTTTTTT	CASSFRTSGELFF